The T cell receptor beta chain under discussion was sequenced for a study of control samples from healthy donors and cancer patients. TCRdb keeps only in-frame clones here, not all; method: immunoSEQ multiplex PCR. This table holds more than 90,000 clones, more than 85% found once. CDR1 is KGHSH and CDR2 is LQKENI in the germline V gene. The trim removed 6 bases at V and 4 bases at J, leaving 8 bases unmatched. The CDR3 has 14 residues. This TCR derives from a young man in good health. Sequencing input: blood. This chain uses TRBV18 with TRBJ2-7, with 8 bases aligning to TRBD1. The CDR3 here is CASSLDRGKYEQYF. The CDR3 DNA follows: TGTGCCAGCTCCCTTGACAGGGGCAAATACGAGCAGTACTTC.